This T cell receptor beta chain stems from a study of monozygotic twins with inflammatory bowel disease. The germline V gene encodes CDR1 DFQATT and CDR2 SNEGSKA (reference sequence). This CDR3 has 12 amino acids. Reanalyzing the 5' RACE reads, TCRdb keeps one entry per CDR3 protein, without DNA. This sample's table reports approximately 330,000 distinct CDR3 sequences. The V call is TRBV20-1, the J call TRBJ1-5. The receptor was isolated from a human donor with ulcerative colitis or Crohn's disease, or a healthy co-twin of an affected twin (not recorded which). What was sequenced was blood. This CDR3 reads CSARDRGRPQHF.